Listed below are T cell receptor beta chains from one sample, sequenced in a study of identical twins. Each CDR3 protein is one row after TCRdb ran MiXCR on the 5' RACE reads. The sample records 240,000 or so distinct CDR3 sequences, about 7% being singletons. The sample was also linked to a second study, of yellow fever vaccine responses in identical twins.

The sequenced sample was memory (CD45RO+) T cells sorted from blood. The receptor set was obtained from a woman aged 18-30 years in good health. Both conserved end residues are part of each CDR3. A D gene is named only where the DNA matches it firmly. Clone size, where shown, is once, few, many, or a class for clones that have expanded.

abundance: NA; v_gene: TRBV19; j_gene: TRBJ2-2; d_gene: TRBD2; CDR3aa: CASSIGIGRLADLTGELFF; CDR3nt: TGTGCCAGTAGTATCGGTATTGGTAGGCTAGCGGACCTAACCGGAGAGCTGTTTTTT
abundance: many; v_gene: TRBV5-6; j_gene: TRBJ1-2; d_gene: NA; CDR3aa: CASSWAANYGYTF; CDR3nt: TGTGCCAGCAGCTGGGCGGCAAACTATGGCTACACCTTC
abundance: NA; v_gene: TRBV6-5; j_gene: TRBJ2-5; d_gene: NA; CDR3aa: CASSYSRGSNQETQYF; CDR3nt: TGTGCCAGCAGTTACTCGAGGGGGAGCAACCAAGAGACCCAGTACTTC
abundance: few; v_gene: TRBV29-1; j_gene: TRBJ1-1; d_gene: NA; CDR3aa: CSVDHPTGGNTEAFF; CDR3nt: TGCAGCGTTGACCACCCGACAGGAGGGAACACTGAAGCTTTCTTT
abundance: many; v_gene: TRBV7-9; j_gene: TRBJ2-4; d_gene: TRBD1; CDR3aa: CASSLAPWQGEKNIQYF; CDR3nt: TGTGCCAGCAGCTTAGCCCCCTGGCAGGGGGAAAAAAACATTCAGTACTTC
abundance: many; v_gene: TRBV12-3/TRBV12-4; j_gene: TRBJ1-2; d_gene: TRBD1; CDR3aa: CASSLTGTNYGYTF; CDR3nt: TGTGCCAGCAGCCTGACAGGGACAAACTATGGCTACACCTTC
abundance: NA; v_gene: TRBV6-6; j_gene: TRBJ1-5; d_gene: NA; CDR3aa: CASSYGDNQPQHF; CDR3nt: TGTGCCAGCAGTTACGGGGATAATCAGCCCCAGCATTTT
abundance: few; v_gene: TRBV29-1; j_gene: TRBJ1-5; d_gene: NA; CDR3aa: CSVQTPNQPQHF; CDR3nt: TGCAGCGTTCAAACTCCCAATCAGCCCCAGCATTTT
abundance: few; v_gene: TRBV6-1; j_gene: TRBJ1-3; d_gene: TRBD1; CDR3aa: CASRETGTARISGNTIYF; CDR3nt: TGTGCCAGCAGAGAGACCGGGACAGCTAGAATCTCTGGAAACACCATATATTTT
abundance: many; v_gene: TRBV29-1; j_gene: TRBJ2-1; d_gene: TRBD1; CDR3aa: CSVGTGQGAIEQFF; CDR3nt: TGCAGCGTTGGGACGGGACAGGGGGCAATTGAGCAGTTCTTC
abundance: once; v_gene: TRBV27; j_gene: TRBJ2-7; d_gene: TRBD2; CDR3aa: CASSPPKTSVESYEQYF; CDR3nt: TGTGCCAGCAGTCCTCCTAAGACTAGCGTAGAGTCCTACGAGCAGTACTTC
abundance: many; v_gene: TRBV12-3/TRBV12-4; j_gene: TRBJ2-5; d_gene: NA; CDR3aa: CASSLGAGQETQYF; CDR3nt: TGTGCCAGCAGTTTGGGAGCGGGTCAAGAGACCCAGTACTTC
abundance: NA; v_gene: TRBV12-3/TRBV12-4; j_gene: TRBJ2-3; d_gene: TRBD2; CDR3aa: CASSPLAGSTDTQYF; CDR3nt: TGTGCCAGCAGTCCGCTAGCGGGAAGCACAGATACGCAGTATTTT
abundance: many; v_gene: TRBV7-8; j_gene: TRBJ1-6; d_gene: TRBD1; CDR3aa: CASSSRQGGSPLHF; CDR3nt: TGTGCCAGCAGCTCGAGACAGGGAGGCTCACCCCTCCACTTT
abundance: few; v_gene: TRBV6-1; j_gene: TRBJ1-1; d_gene: TRBD1; CDR3aa: CASSPTGVGGFEAFF; CDR3nt: TGTGCCAGCAGCCCAACAGGGGTCGGGGGGTTTGAAGCTTTCTTT
abundance: few; v_gene: TRBV28; j_gene: TRBJ2-3; d_gene: NA; CDR3aa: CASRGPAGDTQYF; CDR3nt: TGTGCCAGCAGAGGACCCGCGGGAGATACGCAGTATTTT
abundance: NA; v_gene: TRBV10-1; j_gene: TRBJ1-6; d_gene: TRBD1; CDR3aa: CASGTGTNSPLHF; CDR3nt: TGCGCCAGCGGGACAGGGACTAATTCACCCCTCCACTTT
abundance: many; v_gene: TRBV12-3/TRBV12-4; j_gene: TRBJ1-1; d_gene: NA; CDR3aa: CASSLAVTAVMNTEAFF; CDR3nt: TGTGCCAGCAGTTTAGCCGTGACGGCCGTAATGAACACTGAAGCTTTCTTT
abundance: many; v_gene: TRBV5-1; j_gene: TRBJ1-1; d_gene: NA; CDR3aa: CASRQQGLTEAFF; CDR3nt: TGCGCCAGCAGGCAACAGGGTTTGACTGAAGCTTTCTTT
abundance: few; v_gene: TRBV4-1; j_gene: TRBJ2-3; d_gene: NA; CDR3aa: CASKGAYGTDTQYF; CDR3nt: TGCGCCAGCAAAGGGGCGTACGGCACAGATACGCAGTATTTT
abundance: few; v_gene: TRBV28; j_gene: TRBJ1-5; d_gene: NA; CDR3aa: CASTLGLNQPQHF; CDR3nt: TGTGCCAGCACCCTCGGACTCAATCAGCCCCAGCATTTT
abundance: many; v_gene: TRBV20-1; j_gene: TRBJ1-2; d_gene: NA; CDR3aa: CSASGGYGYTF; CDR3nt: TGCAGTGCTAGCGGGGGTTATGGCTACACCTTC
abundance: few; v_gene: TRBV20-1; j_gene: TRBJ2-5; d_gene: NA; CDR3aa: CSARDWAGKETQYF; CDR3nt: TGCAGTGCTAGAGATTGGGCGGGAAAAGAGACCCAGTACTTC
abundance: NA; v_gene: TRBV6-4; j_gene: TRBJ2-3; d_gene: TRBD2; CDR3aa: CASSRLAGGADTQYF; CDR3nt: TGTGCCAGCAGCCGACTAGCGGGGGGGGCAGATACGCAGTATTTT
abundance: many; v_gene: TRBV6-5; j_gene: TRBJ2-5; d_gene: NA; CDR3aa: CASSSPKGKETQYF; CDR3nt: TGTGCCAGCAGTTCCCCAAAGGGGAAAGAGACCCAGTACTTC
abundance: NA; v_gene: TRBV6-5; j_gene: TRBJ1-1; d_gene: NA; CDR3aa: CASSYSGRWNTEAFF; CDR3nt: TGTGCCAGCAGTTACTCTGGCCGATGGAACACTGAAGCTTTCTTT
abundance: NA; v_gene: TRBV15; j_gene: TRBJ2-3; d_gene: TRBD1; CDR3aa: CATSRDRTGDTQYF; CDR3nt: TGTGCCACCAGCAGAGATAGGACAGGTGATACGCAGTATTTT
abundance: few; v_gene: TRBV10-3; j_gene: TRBJ2-1; d_gene: NA; CDR3aa: CAISGGSSVLYNEQFF; CDR3nt: TGTGCCATCAGTGGGGGGTCTAGCGTCCTTTACAATGAGCAGTTCTTC
abundance: few; v_gene: TRBV6-5; j_gene: TRBJ1-1; d_gene: NA; CDR3aa: CASKKNTEAFF; CDR3nt: TGTGCCAGCAAGAAGAACACTGAAGCTTTCTTT
abundance: NA; v_gene: TRBV29-1; j_gene: TRBJ2-1; d_gene: NA; CDR3aa: CSVEPLDEQFF; CDR3nt: TGCAGCGTTGAACCTCTTGATGAGCAGTTCTTC
abundance: many; v_gene: TRBV12-3/TRBV12-4; j_gene: TRBJ2-2; d_gene: NA; CDR3aa: CASRATRGTGELFF; CDR3nt: TGTGCCAGCAGGGCAACGAGAGGCACCGGGGAGCTGTTTTTT
abundance: many; v_gene: TRBV5-1; j_gene: TRBJ2-3; d_gene: TRBD1; CDR3aa: CASSLTFKGAADTQYF; CDR3nt: TGCGCCAGCAGCTTGACGTTTAAGGGGGCGGCAGATACGCAGTATTTT
abundance: many; v_gene: TRBV5-1; j_gene: TRBJ2-1; d_gene: TRBD2; CDR3aa: CASSLVLAGGEEQFF; CDR3nt: TGCGCCAGCAGCTTGGTACTAGCGGGAGGTGAAGAGCAGTTCTTC
abundance: many; v_gene: TRBV9; j_gene: TRBJ1-1; d_gene: TRBD1; CDR3aa: CASSADRGLNTEAFF; CDR3nt: TGTGCCAGCAGCGCCGACAGGGGTCTAAACACTGAAGCTTTCTTT
abundance: many; v_gene: TRBV2; j_gene: TRBJ1-5; d_gene: NA; CDR3aa: CASRALSNQPQHF; CDR3nt: TGTGCCAGCCGGGCCCTTAGCAATCAGCCCCAGCATTTT
abundance: many; v_gene: TRBV7-9; j_gene: TRBJ2-3; d_gene: NA; CDR3aa: CASSLEQLTDTQYF; CDR3nt: TGTGCCAGCAGCTTAGAACAGCTTACAGATACGCAGTATTTT